This T cell receptor beta chain was sequenced for a study of CD8 T cells in ankylosing spondylitis. Study outcomes and limitations: Some of these motif variants have turned up before, in reports on reactive arthritis synovial fluid and blood. Matched synovial fluid from ankylosing spondylitis patients was reported to be enriched for disease-linked clones. Clones linked to disease, bearing a CD8+ phenotype, were relatively rare in peripheral blood.

Looked up from germline, CDR1 is SGHDT and CDR2 is YYEEEE. The CDR3 consists of 18 residues. Trimming stripped 3 bases from V and 8 bases from J, with 27 bases between. Each CDR3 protein is one row after TCRdb ran MiXCR on the 5' RACE reads. The sample has about 92,000 distinct CDR3 sequences; around 9.4% are singletons. This clonotype was seen at least ten times. Its antigen is currently unknown. The sample taken for sequencing was blood, either unsorted or a sorted T cell fraction (not recorded which). The TCR originated in a male donor with ankylosing spondylitis or in good health (not recorded which). The gene calls are TRBV5-6 and TRBJ2-1; either TRBD1 or TRBD2 may supply D (6 bases each). Here the CDR3 reads CASSSRWETGGGIDEQFF. CDR3 DNA sequence: TGTGCCAGCAGCTCACGCTGGGAGACAGGTGGGGGGATCGATGAGCAGTTCTTC. The variable domain in full, completed from reference TRBV5-6 and TRBJ2-1, reads DAGVTQSPTHLIKTRGQQVTLRCSPKSGHDTVSWYQQALGQGPQFIFQYYEEEERQRGNFPDRFSGHQFPNYSSELNVNALLLGDSALYLCASSSRWETGGGIDEQFFGPGTRLTVL.